This is a list of T cell receptor beta chains from one sample in a study of shared clonotypes between healthy human individuals. Only in-frame clones appear in the TCRdb table, and some are missing; sequencing was by immunoSEQ multiplex PCR. The table shows approximately 2.3 million clones, with just over 90% occurring only once. Material: naive CD4+ T cells from PBMCs. The receptor source for this set is a man younger than 30 in good health. Some clones in this sample may be carry-over from other donors' samples. Both conserved end residues are part of each CDR3. The order of the fields is V gene, D gene, J gene, clone size, CDR3 DNA, CDR3 protein. The D gene is left open where the match is weak. Where a row states a size, it is once, few, many or the class of an expanded clone; other rows omit it.

>TRBV2|NA|TRBJ1-4|NA
TGTGCCAGCAGTGATAATACGGGAATACCGTTTTTT
CASSDNTGIPFF
>TRBV5-4|NA|TRBJ1-4|NA
TGTGCCAGCAGCGGAGAGGGACATAATGAAAAACTGTTTTTT
CASSGEGHNEKLFF
>TRBV6-6|TRBD2|TRBJ2-5|NA
TGTGCCAGCAGGCGGGAGGGGGAGACCCAGTACTTC
CASRREGETQYF
>TRBV7-2|NA|TRBJ2-7|NA
TGTGCCAGCAGCTTAGCCGGACTACTCTTCTACGAGCAGTACTTC
CASSLAGLLFYEQYF
>TRBV7-2|NA|TRBJ1-2|NA
TGTGCCAGCAGCTTGTCTTGGGGAGGATTCGTACCGGGCTACACCTTC
CASSLSWGGFVPGYTF
>TRBV2|NA|TRBJ2-5|once
TGTGCCAGCAGTGAGAAGGGCCTGGGGACCCAGTACTTC
CASSEKGLGTQYF
>TRBV12-5|NA|TRBJ2-5|NA
TGTGCTAGTGGTTTGCTCCTCCCGGGGCATCCTGGGGGTGACCAGTACTTC
CASGLLLPGHPGGDQYF
>TRBV6-1|NA|TRBJ2-2|NA
TGTGCCAGCAGTGAACCCCGTGGGACACTGAACACCGGGGAGCTGTTTTTT
CASSEPRGTLNTGELFF
>TRBV2|TRBD1|TRBJ1-1|NA
TGTGCCAGCAGTGAATACAGGGGAAATGAAGCTTTCTTT
CASSEYRGNEAFF
>TRBV5-1|NA|TRBJ1-5|few
TGCGCCAGCAGCTTGGCGGGGGATCAGCCCCAGCATTTT
CASSLAGDQPQHF
>TRBV19|NA|TRBJ2-3|NA
TGTGCCAGTAGTGCTCGAGTAGTGTTAGGCCCGGATACGCAGTATTTT
CASSARVVLGPDTQYF
>TRBV28|NA|TRBJ1-2|NA
TGTGCCAGCAGTTTGGGGCAGGGGCTAGACTTC
CASSLGQGLDF
>TRBV7-2|NA|TRBJ2-7|NA
TGTGCCAGCAGCTTAGCCTGGGGGTATTACTACGAGCAGTACTTC
CASSLAWGYYYEQYF
>TRBV2|NA|TRBJ1-5|NA
TGTGCCAGCAGTGGGCCAAGGGGCCTTAGCAATCAGCCCCAGCATTTT
CASSGPRGLSNQPQHF
>TRBV20-1|NA|TRBJ1-4|NA
TGCAGTGCCAGAGACCCCGGAGGGATTTTTTTT
CSARDPGGIFF
>TRBV9|NA|TRBJ1-1|NA
TGTGCCAGCAGCGTAGGTTCGGCGCGGGACACTGAAGCTTTCTTT
CASSVGSARDTEAFF
>TRBV4-3|NA|TRBJ1-1|once
TGCGCCAGCAGCCTAGTTCTGCGGACCCCGGAAGCTTTCTTT
CASSLVLRTPEAFF
>TRBV7-3|NA|TRBJ2-5|NA
TGTGCCAGCAGCTTAGGCAAACAAGAGACCCAGTACTTC
CASSLGKQETQYF
>TRBV7-3|TRBD1|TRBJ2-7|NA
TGTGCCAGCAGCTTACGACAGGGGGCGTACGAGCAGTACTTC
CASSLRQGAYEQYF
>TRBV4-1|NA|TRBJ1-4|once
TGCGCCAGCAGCCAACACAGAAATAATGAAAAACTGTTTTTT
CASSQHRNNEKLFF
>TRBV7-2|NA|TRBJ2-1|once
TGTGCCAGCAGCTTAGGGGGTAGTCCAAATGAGCAGTTCTTC
CASSLGGSPNEQFF
>TRBV28|NA|TRBJ1-3|NA
TGTGCCAGCAGTTTAGCCGGGGGCGGACAGGGAAACACCATATATTTT
CASSLAGGGQGNTIYF
>TRBV2|NA|TRBJ1-5|NA
TGTGCCAGCAGAGTACGAAGGCCCCAGCATTTT
CASRVRRPQHF
>TRBV7-7|TRBD2|TRBJ2-1|NA
TGTGCCAGCAGCTTAAGCCTAGCGGGAGGGAATGAGCAGTTCTTC
CASSLSLAGGNEQFF
>TRBV19|NA|TRBJ1-5|NA
TGTGCCAGTAGTCCGGCAGGTTATCAGCCCCAGCATTTT
CASSPAGYQPQHF
>TRBV11-2|NA|TRBJ2-5|NA
TGTGCCAGCAGCCCCATCCCTCGAGAGCAGTACTTC
CASSPIPREQYF
>TRBV10-3|NA|TRBJ2-1|NA
TGTGCCATCAGTGATAAGGATTTGGAGGGATTAGGCGATGAGCAGTTCTTC
CAISDKDLEGLGDEQFF
>TRBV11-2|NA|TRBJ2-1|NA
TGTGCCAGCAGCGTGCTGGGGGAGCAGTTCTTC
CASSVLGEQFF
>TRBV28|TRBD1|TRBJ2-7|NA
TGTGCCAGCATAAATACCCCCAGGACAGGGATCTACTACGAGCAGTACTTC
CASINTPRTGIYYEQYF
>TRBV5-1|NA|TRBJ1-1|NA
TGCGCCAGCAGCTTGGGAGTTTCAGAGGCCACTGAAGCTTTCTTT
CASSLGVSEATEAFF
>TRBV1|NA|TRBJ2-5|once
TGCACCAGCAGCTCTAGCGGGAGCCGACAAGAGACCCAGTACTTC
CTSSSSGSRQETQYF
>TRBV6-4|NA|TRBJ2-1|NA
TGTGCCAGCAGTGACTCAGGCAGAGAATCCTACAATGAGCAGTTCTTC
CASSDSGRESYNEQFF
>TRBV19|TRBD2|TRBJ2-7|NA
TGTGCCAGCCGGACGACCAGGGAGGGCTACGAGCAGTACTTC
CASRTTREGYEQYF
>TRBV27|TRBD1|TRBJ2-7|NA
TGTGCCAGCAGTTCACACGGACAGGTCCGCGAGCAGTACTTC
CASSSHGQVREQYF
>TRBV9|NA|TRBJ2-7|NA
TGTGCCAGCAGCGAGGGTTTTTCCTACGAGCAGTACTTC
CASSEGFSYEQYF
>TRBV28|NA|TRBJ1-3|once
TGTGCCAGCAGTGACGCTCAGGGGAACACCATATATTTT
CASSDAQGNTIYF
>TRBV4-2|NA|TRBJ1-4|NA
TGTGCCAGCAGCCAAAGGGGACGGACTAATGAAAAACTGTTTTTT
CASSQRGRTNEKLFF
>TRBV4-3|NA|TRBJ2-1|NA
TGCGCCAGCAGCCAAGGGGGGCAGGGGTACAATGAGCAGTTCTTC
CASSQGGQGYNEQFF
>TRBV6-5|TRBD2|TRBJ2-5|NA
TGTGCCAGCAGTTACTCGGCGGGAGGGGGTAGGGAGACCCAGTACTTC
CASSYSAGGGRETQYF
>TRBV6-6|TRBD1|TRBJ1-4|once
TGTGCCAGCAGTTCGACAGGGGGCTCTAGTGAAAAACTGTTTTTT
CASSSTGGSSEKLFF
>TRBV19|NA|TRBJ2-3|NA
TGTGCCAGTAGTATAAGTAAGATTCGAAGCACAGATACGCAGTATTTT
CASSISKIRSTDTQYF
>TRBV6-6|NA|TRBJ2-1|NA
TGTGCCAGTCTCGGGGGGCCCTGGGATGAGCAGTTCTTC
CASLGGPWDEQFF
>TRBV28|NA|TRBJ2-1|NA
TGTGCCAGCAGGCCCCCGGGGAGAATAGGGTGGAATGAGCAGTTCTTC
CASRPPGRIGWNEQFF
>TRBV6-1|TRBD2|TRBJ2-7|NA
TGTGCCAGCAGTGACCGGACTAGCGGGAGAGAGCCCTACGAGCAGTACTTC
CASSDRTSGREPYEQYF
>TRBV2|NA|TRBJ1-3|NA
TGTGCCAGCGGGTACGCTGGAAACACCATATATTTT
CASGYAGNTIYF
>TRBV18|NA|TRBJ1-4|NA
TGTGCCAGCTCACCCGCGACTAATGAAAAACTGTTTTTT
CASSPATNEKLFF
>TRBV6-6|NA|TRBJ1-5|NA
TGTGCCAGCAGTTATAACAGGGCGGGCAATCAGCCCCAGCATTTT
CASSYNRAGNQPQHF
>TRBV10-3|NA|TRBJ2-7|NA
TGTGCCATCAGTGAGTCGAAGGGGCCCCTTTACGAGCAGTACTTC
CAISESKGPLYEQYF
>TRBV6-5|NA|TRBJ1-1|NA
TGTGCCAGCGGGTGGAACACTGAAGCTTTCTTT
CASGWNTEAFF
>TRBV5-1|NA|TRBJ2-1|NA
TGCGCCAGCAGCTCCATGACTAGTGGGTGGGACAATGAGCAGTTCTTC
CASSSMTSGWDNEQFF
>TRBV4-3|TRBD1|TRBJ1-2|NA
TGCGCCAGCAGCCAAATCGGACGGGACAGGGGCTTCTATGGCTACACCTTC
CASSQIGRDRGFYGYTF
>TRBV9|NA|TRBJ2-7|NA
TGTGCCAGCAGCGTAGGACTCCTTCAGCGTTCCGAGCAGTACTTC
CASSVGLLQRSEQYF
>TRBV5-1|NA|TRBJ2-7|NA
TGCGCCAGCAGCGCCCGAACGGCGGGGAGCACCTACGAGCAGTACTTC
CASSARTAGSTYEQYF
>TRBV27|NA|TRBJ2-1|once
TGTGCCAGCAGATACCTAGCGAGTTCCTACAATGAGCAGTTCTTC
CASRYLASSYNEQFF